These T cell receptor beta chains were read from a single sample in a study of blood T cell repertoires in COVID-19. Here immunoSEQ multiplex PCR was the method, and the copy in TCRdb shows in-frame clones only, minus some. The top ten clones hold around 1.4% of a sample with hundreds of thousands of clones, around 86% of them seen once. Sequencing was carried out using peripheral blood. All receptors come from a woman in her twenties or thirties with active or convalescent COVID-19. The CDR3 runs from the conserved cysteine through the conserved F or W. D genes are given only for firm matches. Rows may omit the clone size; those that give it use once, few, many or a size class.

cdr3_nt: TGTGCCAGCAGTTTTACTCTAGCGGGGGACGTCACAGATACGCAGTATTTT; cdr3_aa: CASSFTLAGDVTDTQYF; d_call: TRBD2; v_call: TRBV6-2/TRBV6-3; cdr3_length: 17; clone_size: -; j_call: TRBJ2-3
cdr3_nt: TGTGCCAGCAGTTTAATCGGGGTGGGTGATGGCTACACCTTC; cdr3_aa: CASSLIGVGDGYTF; d_call: -; v_call: TRBV27; cdr3_length: 14; clone_size: once; j_call: TRBJ1-2
cdr3_nt: TGTGCCAGCAGCCCCTCCGGGGTAGCGGGAGCAGATACGCAGTATTTT; cdr3_aa: CASSPSGVAGADTQYF; d_call: TRBD2; v_call: TRBV3-1/TRBV3-2; cdr3_length: 16; clone_size: -; j_call: TRBJ2-3
cdr3_nt: TGTGCCAGCAGTCGAGCCACCGGGAATAATAACTATGGCTACACCTTC; cdr3_aa: CASSRATGNNNYGYTF; d_call: -; v_call: TRBV27; cdr3_length: 16; clone_size: -; j_call: TRBJ1-2
cdr3_nt: TGCGCCAGCAGCGAGGACAGGGGGAACGCCTACGAGCAGTACTTC; cdr3_aa: CASSEDRGNAYEQYF; d_call: TRBD1; v_call: TRBV5-1; cdr3_length: 15; clone_size: -; j_call: TRBJ2-7
cdr3_nt: TGTGCCTGGAGCGAGACGGGGACAGGGCTTTTTCTACCCCTCCACTTT; cdr3_aa: CAWSETGTGLFLPLHF; d_call: TRBD1; v_call: TRBV30; cdr3_length: 16; clone_size: -; j_call: TRBJ1-6
cdr3_nt: TGTGCCAGTAGTATGGGGGGACTAGCGGAAGCCAAAAACATTCAGTACTTC; cdr3_aa: CASSMGGLAEAKNIQYF; d_call: TRBD2; v_call: TRBV19; cdr3_length: 17; clone_size: once; j_call: TRBJ2-4
cdr3_nt: TGCGCCAGCAGCGAGGAGGTTACCGGGGAGCTGTTTTTT; cdr3_aa: CASSEEVTGELFF; d_call: -; v_call: TRBV5-1; cdr3_length: 13; clone_size: -; j_call: TRBJ2-2
cdr3_nt: TGTGCCAGCAGTCCGGGGAGCTCTGGAAACACCATATATTTT; cdr3_aa: CASSPGSSGNTIYF; d_call: -; v_call: TRBV6-5; cdr3_length: 14; clone_size: -; j_call: TRBJ1-3
cdr3_nt: TGTGCCACCAGTGTTAATTATGGAGTTGAGGGCTACACCTTC; cdr3_aa: CATSVNYGVEGYTF; d_call: -; v_call: TRBV24-1; cdr3_length: 14; clone_size: -; j_call: TRBJ1-2
cdr3_nt: TGTGCTAGTGGTTTGGTACAGGCCACCTTC; cdr3_aa: CASGLVQATF; d_call: -; v_call: TRBV12-5; cdr3_length: 10; clone_size: -; j_call: TRBJ1-2
cdr3_nt: TGCAGCGTTGGCCCAGGGGCCAACTATGGCTACACCTTC; cdr3_aa: CSVGPGANYGYTF; d_call: -; v_call: TRBV29-1; cdr3_length: 13; clone_size: few; j_call: TRBJ1-2
cdr3_nt: TGTGCCAGCAGCCAGTACAGGGAGAACTATGGCTACACCTTC; cdr3_aa: CASSQYRENYGYTF; d_call: -; v_call: TRBV3-1/TRBV3-2; cdr3_length: 14; clone_size: -; j_call: TRBJ1-2
cdr3_nt: TGTGCCAGCAGTGGGCGGGGAGACCTTTTTGAGCAGTACTTC; cdr3_aa: CASSGRGDLFEQYF; d_call: -; v_call: TRBV2; cdr3_length: 14; clone_size: -; j_call: TRBJ2-7
cdr3_nt: TGCGCCAGCAGCCTCAGCGGGGGGGCCGACAATGAGCAGTTCTTC; cdr3_aa: CASSLSGGADNEQFF; d_call: TRBD2; v_call: TRBV5-1; cdr3_length: 15; clone_size: few; j_call: TRBJ2-1
cdr3_nt: TGTGCCAGCAGCTTGAGTCGGCTAGGAGAAAACATTCAGTACTTC; cdr3_aa: CASSLSRLGENIQYF; d_call: -; v_call: TRBV5-5; cdr3_length: 15; clone_size: few; j_call: TRBJ2-4
cdr3_nt: TGTGCCAGTAGTATGGGGACTAGCTACGAGCAGTACTTC; cdr3_aa: CASSMGTSYEQYF; d_call: TRBD2; v_call: TRBV19; cdr3_length: 13; clone_size: -; j_call: TRBJ2-7
cdr3_nt: TGTGCCAGCAGAAACAGCCATTCACCCCTCCACTTT; cdr3_aa: CASRNSHSPLHF; d_call: -; v_call: TRBV28; cdr3_length: 12; clone_size: once; j_call: TRBJ1-6
cdr3_nt: TGCGCCAGCAGCTTGGGGGACGGAGGGTACGAGCAGTACTTC; cdr3_aa: CASSLGDGGYEQYF; d_call: -; v_call: TRBV5-1; cdr3_length: 14; clone_size: -; j_call: TRBJ2-7
cdr3_nt: TGTGCCAGCAGTCCCATACAGGGCTTCTTGCCCCAGCATTTT; cdr3_aa: CASSPIQGFLPQHF; d_call: -; v_call: TRBV28; cdr3_length: 14; clone_size: -; j_call: TRBJ1-5
cdr3_nt: TGTGCCATCAGCTCAGATACAGGCTCGGGTGGCTACACCTTC; cdr3_aa: CAISSDTGSGGYTF; d_call: -; v_call: TRBV10-3; cdr3_length: 14; clone_size: once; j_call: TRBJ1-2
cdr3_nt: TGTGCCAGCAGTTCTACGGGGATTGGGCATTCACCCCTCCACTTT; cdr3_aa: CASSSTGIGHSPLHF; d_call: -; v_call: TRBV6-5; cdr3_length: 15; clone_size: few; j_call: TRBJ1-6